The present T cell receptor (beta chain) was sequenced within a study of shared clonotypes between healthy human individuals. Naive CD8 populations comprised CD45RO-negative cells positively selected for CCR7, excluding terminally differentiated effector memory CD45RA+ cells. This CDR3 is built from 13 residues. Germline loops: CDR1 SGHDN, CDR2 FVKESK. The V end was cut by 0 bases, the J end by 8 bases, with 8 bases between. Here immunoSEQ multiplex PCR was the method, and the copy in TCRdb shows in-frame clones only, minus some. Altogether over 750,000 clones are present, just over 95% being singletons, with the ten largest covering over 0.2%.

This receptor was obtained from a man under 40 in good health. The chain employs TRBV14 and TRBJ2-1; no clear D. Sequenced input: naive CD8+ T cells sorted from blood. CDR3 nucleotide sequence: TGTGCCAGCAGCCAAGATATGGCGGATGAGCAGTTCTTC. It specifies CASSQDMADEQFF.